The clone carrying this T cell receptor beta chain was seen at least ten times. Its antigen is currently unknown. The record originates from a study of blood T cells in healthy people across ages. This CDR3 is built from 15 residues. Per the germline V gene, CDR1 is SGHTA and CDR2 is FQGNSA. The V segment lost 0 bases and the J segment 1 base; nucleotides outside the gene matches: 1. A second PCR of about 7 to 12 cycles used a sample-barcoded 5' primer and a J-beta primer mix. MiXCR, run by TCRdb on the 5' RACE reads, gives a single entry per CDR3 protein. The sample has over 1,500,000 distinct CDR3 sequences; around 40% are singletons. Drawn from each donor were 8.5 to 10 milliliters of peripheral blood. Total RNA extraction produced at least 6 micrograms (per sample) for the study. Points from the study as a whole: Roughly linear age-related decline in beta diversity appeared, significant by age 40.

Sequencing input: blood. The chain is built from TRBV7-2 and TRBJ2-7; 9 nucleotides match TRBD2. The origin of this receptor is a human donor in good health. CDR3 nucleotides: TGTGCCAGCAGCTTAGCGCTAGCGGGGTCCTACGAGCAGTACTTC. Protein: CASSLALAGSYEQYF.